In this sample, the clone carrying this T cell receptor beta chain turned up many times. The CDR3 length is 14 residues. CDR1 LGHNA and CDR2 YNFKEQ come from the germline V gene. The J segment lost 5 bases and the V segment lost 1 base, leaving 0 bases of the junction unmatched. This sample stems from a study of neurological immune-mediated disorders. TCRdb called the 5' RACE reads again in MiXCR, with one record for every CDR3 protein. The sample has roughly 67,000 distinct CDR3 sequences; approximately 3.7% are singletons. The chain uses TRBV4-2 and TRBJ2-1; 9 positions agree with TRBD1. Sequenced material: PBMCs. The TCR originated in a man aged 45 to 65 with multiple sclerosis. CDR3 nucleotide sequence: TGTGCCAGCAGCCAAGGGGACAGGGACAATGAGCAGTTCTTC. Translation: CASSQGDRDNEQFF.